This T cell receptor beta chain was sequenced in a study of blood T cell repertoires in COVID-19. Sequencing was performed with immunoSEQ multiplex PCR; in TCRdb, only in-frame clones are kept and a portion is missing. The table records 250,000 to 300,000 clones, 89% of them present only once. CDR1 LGHDT and CDR2 YNNKEL come from the germline V gene (reference sequence). This CDR3 region has 13 residues. V lost 6 bases, J lost 1 base, and 9 bases lay in between. The chain links TRBV3-1 (or the pseudogene TRBV3-2) to TRBJ1-1; no clear D gene. The sample was peripheral blood. The sequence was obtained from a man aged 45-65 years with acute or convalescent COVID-19. The DNA of the CDR3 is TGTGCCAGCAGACCGCCGGGGAACACTGAAGCTTTCTTT. Its translation: CASRPPGNTEAFF.